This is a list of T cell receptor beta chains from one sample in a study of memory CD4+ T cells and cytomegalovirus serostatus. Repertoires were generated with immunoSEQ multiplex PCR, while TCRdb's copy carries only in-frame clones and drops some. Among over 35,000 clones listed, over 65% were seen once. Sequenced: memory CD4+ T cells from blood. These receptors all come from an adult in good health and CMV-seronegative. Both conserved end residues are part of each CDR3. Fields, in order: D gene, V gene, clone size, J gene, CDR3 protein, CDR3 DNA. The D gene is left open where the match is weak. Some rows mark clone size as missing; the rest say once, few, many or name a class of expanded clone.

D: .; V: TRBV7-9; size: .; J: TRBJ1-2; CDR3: CASSLDGVFEDYGYTF; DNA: TGTGCCAGCAGCTTAGACGGCGTGTTTGAAGACTATGGCTACACCTTC
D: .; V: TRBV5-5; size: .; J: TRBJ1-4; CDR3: CASSTRIQEATNEKLFF; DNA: TGTGCCAGCAGCACAAGGATCCAGGAAGCAACTAATGAAAAACTGTTTTTT
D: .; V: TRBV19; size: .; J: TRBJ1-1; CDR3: CASSRSSNTEAFF; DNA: TGTGCCAGTAGTCGGTCTTCGAACACTGAAGCTTTCTTT
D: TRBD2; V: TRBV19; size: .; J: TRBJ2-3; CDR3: CASSIGLAGAHTQYF; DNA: TGTGCCAGTAGTATCGGACTAGCGGGGGCCCATACGCAGTATTTT
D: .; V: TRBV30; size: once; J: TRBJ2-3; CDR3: CAWSDGGTDTQYF; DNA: TGTGCCTGGAGTGACGGGGGAACAGATACGCAGTATTTT
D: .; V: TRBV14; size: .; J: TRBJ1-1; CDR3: CASSRQRSQGNTEAFF; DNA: TGTGCCAGCAGCCGACAAAGGAGCCAGGGGAACACTGAAGCTTTCTTT
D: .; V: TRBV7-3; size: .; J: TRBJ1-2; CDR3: CASSPNGGPNYGYTF; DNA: TGTGCCAGCAGCCCAAATGGGGGGCCTAACTATGGCTACACCTTC
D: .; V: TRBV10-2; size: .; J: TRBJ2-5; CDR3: CASSLTGYQETQYF; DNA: TGCGCCAGCAGTTTGACAGGCTACCAAGAGACCCAGTACTTC
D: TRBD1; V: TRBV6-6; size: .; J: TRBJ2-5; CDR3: CASSYTTGKETQYF; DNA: TGTGCCAGCAGTTACACGACAGGGAAGGAGACCCAGTACTTC
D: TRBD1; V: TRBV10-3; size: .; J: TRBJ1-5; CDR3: CAISARQGVGGNQPQHF; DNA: TGTGCCATCAGTGCGAGACAGGGGGTGGGGGGCAATCAGCCCCAGCATTTT
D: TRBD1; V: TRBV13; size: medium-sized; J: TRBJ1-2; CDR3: CASSRRDRGHGYTF; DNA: TGTGCCAGCAGCCGCAGGGACAGGGGGCATGGCTACACCTTC
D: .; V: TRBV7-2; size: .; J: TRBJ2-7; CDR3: CASSAAGPLSEQYF; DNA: TGTGCCAGCAGCGCCGCGGGACCCTTGAGCGAGCAGTACTTC
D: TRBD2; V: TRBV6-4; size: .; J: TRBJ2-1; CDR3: CASSDSKAGGYNEQFF; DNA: TGTGCCAGCAGTGACTCGAAAGCGGGGGGCTACAATGAGCAGTTCTTC
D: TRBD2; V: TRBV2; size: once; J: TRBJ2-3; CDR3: CASSDGLAETSDTQYF; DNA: TGTGCCAGCAGTGATGGACTAGCGGAAACATCAGATACGCAGTATTTT
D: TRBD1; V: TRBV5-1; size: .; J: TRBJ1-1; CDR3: CASSLEQGRTEAFF; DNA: TGCGCCAGCAGCTTGGAACAGGGGCGGACTGAAGCTTTCTTT
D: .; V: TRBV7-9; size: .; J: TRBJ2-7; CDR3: CASSQRGYEQYF; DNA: TGTGCCAGCAGCCAGAGGGGCTACGAGCAGTACTTC
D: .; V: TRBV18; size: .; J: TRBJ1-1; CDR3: CASSPRMTGGNTEAFF; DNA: TGTGCCAGCTCGCCCCGCATGACAGGCGGGAACACTGAAGCTTTCTTT
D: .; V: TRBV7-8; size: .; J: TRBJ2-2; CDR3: CASSLGSGELFF; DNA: TGTGCCAGCAGCTTAGGGTCCGGGGAGCTGTTTTTT
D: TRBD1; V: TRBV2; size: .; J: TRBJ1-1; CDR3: CASRPQGYTEAFF; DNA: TGTGCCAGCAGACCACAGGGGTACACTGAAGCTTTCTTT
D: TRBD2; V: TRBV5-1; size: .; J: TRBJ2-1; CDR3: CASSLVSSGGLSFSYNEQFF; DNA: TGCGCCAGCAGCTTGGTGTCTAGCGGGGGCCTAAGTTTCTCCTACAATGAGCAGTTCTTC
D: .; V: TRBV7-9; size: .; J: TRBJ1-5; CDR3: CASSFEGNQPQHF; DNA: TGTGCCAGCAGCTTTGAGGGGAACCAGCCCCAGCATTTT
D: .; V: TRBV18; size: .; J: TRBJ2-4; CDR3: CASSPGEDIQYF; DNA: TGTGCCAGCTCACCAGGGGAGGACATTCAGTACTTC
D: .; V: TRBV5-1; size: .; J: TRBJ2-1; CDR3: CASSLGDPYEQFF; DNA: TGCGCCAGCAGCTTGGGAGACCCTTATGAGCAGTTCTTC
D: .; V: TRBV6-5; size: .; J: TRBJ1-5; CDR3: CASSIGTRDQPQHF; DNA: TGTGCCAGCAGTATCGGGACCCGGGATCAGCCCCAGCATTTT
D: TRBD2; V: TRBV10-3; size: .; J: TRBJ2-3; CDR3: CAISDSSGGLVDTQYF; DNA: TGTGCCATCAGTGACTCTAGCGGGGGGCTGGTAGATACGCAGTATTTT
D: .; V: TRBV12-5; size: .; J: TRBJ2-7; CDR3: CASGFGSYEQYF; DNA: TGTGCTAGTGGTTTCGGGTCCTACGAGCAGTACTTC
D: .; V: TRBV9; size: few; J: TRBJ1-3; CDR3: CASSVEGAGNTIYF; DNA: TGTGCCAGCAGCGTAGAGGGGGCTGGAAACACCATATATTTT
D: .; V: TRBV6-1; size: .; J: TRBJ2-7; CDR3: CASSGSPSEGSYEQYF; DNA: TGTGCCAGCAGTGGTTCTCCTAGCGAGGGATCTTACGAGCAGTACTTC
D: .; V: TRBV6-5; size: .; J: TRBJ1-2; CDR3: CASGKTLYGYTF; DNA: TGTGCCAGCGGAAAGACCCTTTATGGCTACACCTTC
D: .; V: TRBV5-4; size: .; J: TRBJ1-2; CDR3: CASSLMSGWDGYGYTF; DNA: TGTGCCAGCAGCTTGATGTCCGGGTGGGATGGGTATGGCTACACCTTC
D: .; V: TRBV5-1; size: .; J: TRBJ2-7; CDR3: CASSLPPSGSTYEQYF; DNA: TGCGCCAGCAGCTTGCCGCCATCAGGGTCTACCTACGAGCAGTACTTC
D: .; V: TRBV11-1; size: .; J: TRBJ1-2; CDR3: CASSTRTATNYGYTF; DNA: TGTGCCAGCAGCACCCGGACAGCCACTAACTATGGCTACACCTTC
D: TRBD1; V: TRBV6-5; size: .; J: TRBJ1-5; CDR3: CASRPTGGSQPQHF; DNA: TGTGCCAGCAGGCCCACAGGGGGAAGTCAGCCCCAGCATTTT
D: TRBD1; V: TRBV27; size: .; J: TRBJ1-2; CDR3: CASTPLRDRGNGYTF; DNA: TGTGCCAGCACTCCCCTGAGGGACAGGGGAAATGGCTACACCTTC
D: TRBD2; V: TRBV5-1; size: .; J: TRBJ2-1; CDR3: CASYPGPLAGGYNEQFF; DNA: TGCGCCAGCTACCCGGGCCCATTAGCGGGGGGGTACAATGAGCAGTTCTTC
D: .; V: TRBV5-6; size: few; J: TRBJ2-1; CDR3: CASSLGMREQFF; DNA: TGTGCCAGCAGCTTGGGCATGAGAGAGCAGTTCTTC
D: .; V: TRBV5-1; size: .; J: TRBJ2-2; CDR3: CASSLEAGLGELFF; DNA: TGCGCCAGCAGCTTGGAAGCAGGGTTGGGGGAGCTGTTTTTT
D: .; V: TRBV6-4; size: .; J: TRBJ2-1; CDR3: CASSERVLVPRGRDRNEQFF; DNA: TGTGCCAGCAGTGAAAGGGTGTTGGTCCCTCGTGGAAGGGATCGCAATGAGCAGTTCTTC
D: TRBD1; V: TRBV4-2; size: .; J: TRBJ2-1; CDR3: CATKRTGAADNEQFF; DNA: TGTGCCACCAAGCGGACAGGGGCAGCCGACAATGAGCAGTTCTTC
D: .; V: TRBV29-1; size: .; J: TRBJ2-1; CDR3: CSVEDGADEQFF; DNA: TGCAGCGTTGAAGATGGGGCAGATGAGCAGTTCTTC
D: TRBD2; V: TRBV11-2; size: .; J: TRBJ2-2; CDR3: CASRPGTSGGSGELFF; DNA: TGTGCCAGCAGACCCGGGACTAGCGGGGGATCCGGGGAGCTGTTTTTT
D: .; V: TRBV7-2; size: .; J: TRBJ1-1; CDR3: CASSSLEGRAAEAFF; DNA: TGTGCCAGCAGCTCCTTAGAGGGGCGGGCGGCTGAAGCTTTCTTT
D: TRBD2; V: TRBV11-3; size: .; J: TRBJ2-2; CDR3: CASSRTSGNTGELFF; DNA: TGTGCCAGCAGCCGGACTAGCGGGAACACCGGGGAGCTGTTTTTT
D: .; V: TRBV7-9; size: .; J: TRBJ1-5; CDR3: CASSYPEQPQHF; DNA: TGTGCCAGCAGCTACCCTGAACAGCCCCAGCATTTT
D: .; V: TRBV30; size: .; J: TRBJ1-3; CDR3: CAWSGRASSGNTIYF; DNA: TGTGCCTGGAGTGGCAGGGCGAGCTCTGGAAACACCATATATTTT
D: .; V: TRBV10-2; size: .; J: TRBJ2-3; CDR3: CASRAANTDTQYF; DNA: TGCGCCAGCAGAGCTGCCAACACAGATACGCAGTATTTT
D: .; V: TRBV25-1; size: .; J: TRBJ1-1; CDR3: CASSERTENTEAFF; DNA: TGTGCCAGCAGTGAGAGGACAGAGAACACTGAAGCTTTCTTT
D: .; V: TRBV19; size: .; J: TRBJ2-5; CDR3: CASNKDRQETQYF; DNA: TGTGCCAGTAATAAGGACAGACAAGAGACCCAGTACTTC
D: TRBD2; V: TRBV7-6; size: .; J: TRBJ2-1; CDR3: CASRPAGTSAYNEQFF; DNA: TGTGCCAGCAGACCTGCCGGGACTAGCGCCTACAATGAGCAGTTCTTC
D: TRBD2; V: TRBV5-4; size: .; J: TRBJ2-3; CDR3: CASSTGTSRDTDTQYF; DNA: TGTGCCAGCAGCACGGGGACTAGCCGAGACACAGATACGCAGTATTTT